This T cell receptor beta chain was found in a study of blood T cell repertoires in COVID-19. Study background: Acute-phase and convalescent COVID-19 samples originated in the United States, Italy and Spain. Sample material is recorded as cDNA or gDNA derived from T cells, B-cell-depleted T cells, or PBMCs.

Germline V gives CDR1 SEHNR, CDR2 FQNEAQ (reference sequence). The CDR3 has 13 residues. With V trimmed by 5 bases and J by 10 bases, 7 bases remained unmatched. Here immunoSEQ multiplex PCR was the method, and the copy in TCRdb shows in-frame clones only, minus some. The table shows around 160,000 clones, with around 80% occurring only once. The sample comprised peripheral blood. The receptor's source is a human donor in a cohort sampled during active COVID-19. J is TRBJ1-2 and V is TRBV7-9; 10 positions agree with TRBD1. This CDR3 is CASSPDRGIDYTF. CDR3 nucleotide sequence: TGTGCCAGCAGCCCGGACAGGGGGATTGACTACACCTTC.